This passage covers 7 T cell receptor beta chains from one sample sequenced in a study of shared clonotypes between healthy human individuals (dated by TCRdb to 2018 to 2020). The library was prepared using the immunoSEQ multiplex PCR assay. Imported from immuneACCESS, the table was reduced by TCRdb to in-frame sequences with V and J called. These copies leave out some clones; in studies compared against another copy, an unresolved V gene accounts for under half, and the cause of the remainder is not known. Across this sample there are roughly 500,000 clones, with about 96% seen only once. The ten most abundant clones make up about 0.064% of the sample. Sequencing was done on a sample of naive CD4+ T cells sorted from blood. This sample's cell subset or site label indicates: CD45RA+ positively selected. The receptors shown here come from a young woman in good health.

The rearrangement links TRBV28 to TRBJ2-7; 7 bases map to TRBD1. Trimming cost V 6 bases and J 2 bases; bases outside gene matches: 10. This CDR3 comprises 15 residues. Germline lookup yields CDR1 MDHEN and CDR2 SYDVKM. The CDR3 reads CASSQNRGPTYEQYF. CDR3 nucleotide sequence: TGTGCCAGCAGCCAAAACAGGGGACCCACCTACGAGCAGTACTTC.

The chain is built from TRBV6-1 and TRBJ1-2; 7 bases fit TRBD1. The CDR3 totals 15 residues. V lost 6 bases and J lost 0; bases outside the gene matches: 7. Looked up from germline, CDR1 is MNHNS and CDR2 is SASEGT. For the CDR3, the DNA is TGTGCCAGCAGCTACCCCGGGACAGCTAACTATGGCTACACCTTC. It encodes CASSYPGTANYGYTF.

This chain connects TRBV14 to TRBJ2-5, with a tentative D call TRBD2 (6 bases). Trimming cost V 0 bases and J 4 bases, with 9 bases left between them. The germline CDR1 and CDR2 sequences are SGHDN and FVKESK. This CDR3 spans 14 amino acids. The CDR3 bases are TGTGCCAGCAGCCAAGAGCGGCGGGGAGAGACCCAGTACTTC. Translated: CASSQERRGETQYF.

The chain uses TRBV7-9 and TRBJ2-1; D gene unclear. CDR1 and CDR2 (germline): SEHNR, FQNEAQ (reference sequence). Trimming removed 5 bases at V and 2 bases at J, with 16 bases between. This CDR3 has 16 residues. CDR3 in amino acids: CASSPVRGRAYNEQFF. The CDR3 bases are TGTGCCAGCAGCCCCGTACGCGGTCGGGCCTACAATGAGCAGTTCTTC.

This clone was recorded only once. The rearrangement links TRBV5-1 to TRBJ2-2; 7 nucleotides match TRBD2. The V and J ends lost 5 bases and 4 bases, in that order; junction bases with no gene match: 8. This CDR3 has 15 amino acids. In germline, CDR1 is SGHRS, CDR2 YFSETQ. Written as DNA, the CDR3 is TGCGCCAGCAGTCCCGGGACTATCGTCACCGGGGAGCTGTTTTTT. Its translation is CASSPGTIVTGELFF.

This chain joins TRBV21-1 and TRBJ1-1; the table's D call of TRBD1 was not tested on the DNA. TRBV21-1 is termed a pseudogene. The CDR3 has 19 residues. This CDR3 reads CASSKVGRDRGLFATEAFF. The CDR3 bases are TGTGCCAGCAGCAAAGTGGGACGGGACAGGGGACTTTTTGCGACTGAAGCTTTCTTT.

The chain links TRBV19 to TRBJ1-5; D may be TRBD1 (6 bases). Trimming removed 3 bases from V and 8 bases from J, with 17 bases in between. From germline, CDR1 is LNHDA and CDR2 SQIVND (reference sequence). The CDR3 contains 15 residues. The CDR3 DNA follows: TGTGCCAGTAGTATGAGCGGCAGGGGAGGGGAGCCCCAGCATTTT. Translating gives CASSMSGRGGEPQHF. Full variable domain (remainder filled in from reference TRBV19 and TRBJ1-5): DGGITQSPKYLFRKEGQNVTLSCEQNLNHDAMYWYRQDPGQGLRLIYYSQIVNDFQKGDIAEGYSVSREKKESFPLTVTSAQKNPTAFYLCASSMSGRGGEPQHFGDGTRLSIL.